The clone carrying this TCR beta chain was observed a single time. The antigen remains unidentified. Method: immunoSEQ multiplex PCR; TCRdb's copy keeps in-frame clones and lacks some. This table holds 60,000 to 75,000 clones, more than 75% found once. The sample originates from a study of a mutant IDH1 vaccine in newly diagnosed glioma. Time point indicated: week 35, safety follow-up. Each dose of the vaccine consisted of 300 ug of mutant IDH1 20-mer peptide, with topical imiquimod. V gave up 3 bases and J gave up 10 bases; unmatched junction bases: 4. Per germline, CDR1 LGHNA and CDR2 YNFKEQ. The CDR3 contains 13 residues.

The gene calls are TRBV4-2 and TRBJ2-1; TRBD2 agrees at 9 bases. Specimen: PBMCs, collected from a glioma patient whose treatment included an IDH1 peptide vaccine. The receptor's source is a man aged 25-40 years with glioma. This CDR3 reads CASSQLAGLEQFF. CDR3 in DNA: TGTGCCAGCAGCCAGCTAGCGGGGCTAGAGCAGTTCTTC.